The next 29 T cell receptor beta chains were all read from a single sample in a study of lymphopenia after photon versus proton radiotherapy. TCRdb keeps only in-frame clones here, not all; method: immunoSEQ multiplex PCR. In the table there are thousands of clones, approximately 90% of which are singletons. The specimen was peripheral blood, collected from a patient treated with photon-based radiotherapy. These receptors were obtained from a man older than 75 with cholangiocarcinoma.

This chain links TRBV5-1 with TRBJ2-7; TRBD1 agrees at 9 bases. Germline V gene lookup returns CDR1 SGHRS and CDR2 YFSETQ. This CDR3 region has 14 residues. The trim removed 0 bases at V and 6 bases at J, leaving 4 bases unmatched. CDR3 DNA sequence: TGCGCCAGCAGCTTGGGGACAGGGGCGGGCGAGCAGTACTTC. Translation gives CASSLGTGAGEQYF.

The chain couples TRBV9 to TRBJ1-2; a possible D gene is TRBD1 (6 bases). This CDR3 comprises 15 residues. Germline V gene data show CDR1 as SGDLS and CDR2 as YYNGEE. V was cut by 4 bases and J by 3 bases, with 16 bases left in between. The CDR3 bases are TGTGCCAGCAGCTCGAGAGGGGGGGCGGACTATGGCTACACCTTC. Protein: CASSSRGGADYGYTF.

V usage is TRBV5-1 and J usage is TRBJ2-2; perhaps TRBD1 as D (5 bases). V shed 0 bases and J shed 0 bases, with 6 bases lying between them. CDR1 is SGHRS and CDR2 is YFSETQ in the germline V gene. The CDR3 is 15 amino acids. CDR3 DNA: TGCGCCAGCAGCTTGGACAGGACGAACACCGGGGAGCTGTTTTTT. Translation gives CASSLDRTNTGELFF. Full variable domain (missing parts from reference TRBV5-1 and TRBJ2-2): KAGVTQTPRYLIKTRGQQVTLSCSPISGHRSVSWYQQTPGQGLQFLFEYFSETQRNKGNFPGRFSGRQFSNSRSEMNVSTLELGDSALYLCASSLDRTNTGELFFGEGSRLTVL.

The J gene is TRBJ2-1, the V gene TRBV6-1; TRBD2 matches 8 bases. The CDR3 sequence is 13 residues long. Trimming at V came to 7 bases and at J to 8 bases, leaving 7 bases not matched to a gene. CDR1 and CDR2 (germline): MNHNS, SASEGT. CDR3 loop: CASTMLGGDEQFF. For the CDR3, the DNA is TGTGCCAGCACCATGCTCGGGGGGGATGAGCAGTTCTTC.

The chain recombines TRBV30 with TRBJ2-3; 11 bases line up with TRBD2. After removal of 8 bases from V and 3 bases from J, the junction contained 10 bases not matched to a gene. Germline V lookup: CDR1 GTSNPN, CDR2 SVGIG (reference sequence). The CDR3 consists of 15 residues. CDR3 in DNA: TGTGCCGGTCAGACTAGCGGGGCTGGGACAGATACGCAGTATTTT. Translation: CAGQTSGAGTDTQYF.

This clone was recorded a few times. CDR3 in amino acids: CASSSPRRDRASYYGYTF. Here the CDR3 DNA reads TGTGCCAGCAGCTCTCCACGGAGGGACCGAGCAAGCTACTATGGCTACACCTTC. J is TRBJ1-2 and V is TRBV11-2; maybe TRBD1 (5 bases). Germline assignment: CDR1 SGHAT and CDR2 FQNNGV. V was shortened by 4 bases and J by 3 bases, with 24 bases between the two germline ends. The CDR3 is 18 amino acids.

The CDR3: CASSSIMDRRAGADTQYF. CDR3 coding DNA: TGCGCCAGCAGCAGTATTATGGACAGACGCGCAGGCGCAGATACGCAGTATTTT. The V call is TRBV5-1, the J call TRBJ2-3; D may be TRBD1 (6 bases). Germline V gene sequence: CDR1 SGHRS, CDR2 YFSETQ. With 4 bases removed from V and 4 bases from J, the gap between germline ends came to 25 bases. There are 18 residues in the CDR3.

V gene TRBV2 combines with J gene TRBJ2-7; D is uncertain. Germline V lookup: CDR1 SNHLY, CDR2 FYNNEI. The length of the CDR3 is 13 residues. With 5 bases removed from V and 4 bases from J, the gap between germline ends came to 12 bases. This chain's CDR3 is CASSLLDTYEQYF. CDR3 DNA sequence: TGTGCCAGCAGTCTCTTAGACACGTACGAGCAGTACTTC.

This chain joins TRBV5-1 and TRBJ1-4, with TRBD1 as a possible D gene (5 bases). Germline loops: CDR1 SGHRS, CDR2 YFSETQ. The CDR3 is 16 residues long. V shed 8 bases and J shed 1 base, with 18 bases lying between them. The CDR3 is CASGVTGLRTNEKLFF. CDR3 coding DNA: TGCGCCAGTGGGGTAACAGGTCTGAGAACTAATGAAAAACTGTTTTTT.

This clone was counted a single time. The genes are TRBV7-2 and TRBJ2-7, with D unclear. The V gene's germline CDR1 is SGHTA and CDR2 FQGNSA. The CDR3 extends over 12 amino acids. Trimming stripped 5 bases from V and 0 bases from J, with 5 bases between. The CDR3 region has the DNA TGTGCCAGCAGCCAGAGCTCCTACGAGCAGTACTTC. Translation gives CASSQSSYEQYF.

The chain has TRBV14 and TRBJ1-2; no clear D gene. The V gene's germline CDR1 is SGHDN and CDR2 FVKESK. The V gene lost 2 bases and the J gene lost 1 base, with 8 bases spanning the gap. This CDR3 comprises 14 residues. This CDR3 reads CASSQWGRNYGYTF. The CDR3 DNA sequence: TGTGCCAGCAGCCAATGGGGTCGTAACTATGGCTACACCTTC.

This clone appeared a single time. This sequence joins TRBV28 and TRBJ2-2; either TRBD1 or TRBD2 may supply D (6 bases each). The CDR3 is 15 amino acids. The V end was cut by 8 bases, the J end by 5 bases, with 18 bases between. Germline values: CDR1 MDHEN, CDR2 SYDVKM. CDR3 nucleotide sequence: TGTGCCAGCCAGCGGGTTATAACAGGGACCGGGGAGCTGTTTTTT. Amino acids: CASQRVITGTGELFF.

This clone was found once. V is TRBV10-1 and J is TRBJ2-2, with 7 nucleotides matching TRBD2. The V gene's germline CDR1 is WNHNN and CDR2 SYGVQD (reference sequence). The J segment lost 2 bases and the V segment lost 5 bases, leaving 5 bases of the junction unmatched. The CDR3 runs to 15 residues. CDR3 sequence: CASSKGLFNTGELFF. In DNA form, the CDR3 reads TGCGCCAGCAGTAAGGGACTATTCAACACCGGGGAGCTGTTTTTT.

This clone is medium-sized within its sample. This rearrangement joins TRBV10-3 to TRBJ1-6; D perhaps matches TRBD1 (5 bases). This CDR3 spans 15 amino acids. Trimming took 0 bases from V and 7 from J, leaving 10 bases between them. CDR1 is ENHRY and CDR2 is SYGVKD in the germline V gene. For the CDR3, the DNA is TGTGCCATCAGTGAGTCCCGGGGACGGAATTCACCCCTCCACTTT. Amino acid sequence: CAISESRGRNSPLHF.

V and J are TRBV2 and TRBJ1-1, with unresolved D. This CDR3 is built from 14 residues. The V end was cut by 1 base, the J end by 3 bases, with 9 bases between. Germline V gives CDR1 SNHLY, CDR2 FYNNEI. The CDR3 region is CASSEVAGYTEAFF. Here the CDR3 DNA reads TGTGCCAGCAGTGAAGTGGCGGGGTACACTGAAGCTTTCTTT.

The sample holds one count of this clone. This chain connects TRBV28 to TRBJ2-3; TRBD2 aligns across 9 bases. Per the germline V gene, CDR1 is MDHEN and CDR2 is SYDVKM. V lost 4 bases and J lost 4; bases outside the gene matches: 3. This CDR3 is 14 amino acids long. The CDR3 loop is CASSWTSVPDTQYF. As DNA, the CDR3 is TGTGCCAGCAGTTGGACTAGCGTTCCAGATACGCAGTATTTT.

The chain is built from TRBV7-9 and TRBJ2-3, with TRBD2 matching 9 bases. Per germline, CDR1 SEHNR and CDR2 FQNEAQ (reference sequence). This CDR3 has 18 amino acids. V shed 3 bases, J shed 1 base, and the junction held 11 bases outside the gene matches. The CDR3 is CASSLRLAGDLGTDTQYF. The DNA of the CDR3 is TGTGCCAGCAGCTTGCGGTTAGCGGGGGATCTAGGCACAGATACGCAGTATTTT.

The chain uses TRBV5-1 and TRBJ2-3, with D unresolved. V was pared by 1 base and J by 0 bases, with 9 bases between. This CDR3 region has 15 residues. Germline V lookup: CDR1 SGHRS, CDR2 YFSETQ. DNA of the CDR3: TGCGCCAGCAGCTTGACGGCCGTCAGCACAGATACGCAGTATTTT. As protein: CASSLTAVSTDTQYF.

The rearrangement uses TRBV19 and TRBJ2-3; the D gene is possibly TRBD1 (6 bases). Trimming took off 5 bases at V and 2 bases at J, with 11 bases between the two ends. There are 14 residues in the CDR3. Germline lookup yields CDR1 LNHDA and CDR2 SQIVND (reference sequence). The CDR3 reads CASSQGYATDTQYF. The CDR3 nucleotides read TGTGCCAGTAGTCAGGGGTACGCCACAGATACGCAGTATTTT.

This sequence joins TRBV5-1 and TRBJ2-2; D gene ambiguous. The germline V and J ends were trimmed by 6 bases and 6 bases, with 12 bases remaining between them. The CDR3 spans 13 residues. Looked up from germline, CDR1 is SGHRS and CDR2 is YFSETQ. CDR3 loop: CASTKSEAGELFF. The CDR3 DNA reads as TGCGCCAGCACCAAATCGGAAGCCGGGGAGCTGTTTTTT.

This clone has more than one count but fewer than ten. The gene calls are TRBV19 and TRBJ1-5; D unclear. V lost 3 bases, J lost 9 bases, and 12 bases lay in between. This CDR3 region has 13 residues. Germline assignment: CDR1 LNHDA and CDR2 SQIVND (reference sequence). The CDR3 spells CASSIEHRGPQHF. CDR3 nucleotide sequence: TGTGCCAGTAGTATCGAACATCGTGGGCCCCAGCATTTT. Drawing the rest from reference TRBV19 and TRBJ1-5, the complete variable domain is DGGITQSPKYLFRKEGQNVTLSCEQNLNHDAMYWYRQDPGQGLRLIYYSQIVNDFQKGDIAEGYSVSREKKESFPLTVTSAQKNPTAFYLCASSIEHRGPQHFGDGTRLSIL.

V is TRBV27 and J is TRBJ2-7; D may be TRBD2 (5 bases). V shed 5 bases and J shed 0 bases, with 11 bases lying between them. The CDR3 has 14 residues. Germline V CDR1 and CDR2: MNHEY, SMNVEV (reference sequence). For the CDR3, the DNA is TGTGCCAGCAGTCCGACGGGAAGCTCCTACGAGCAGTACTTC. Translation: CASSPTGSSYEQYF.

The chain employs TRBV6-5 and TRBJ1-4; D ambiguous. This CDR3 is 16 amino acids long. Germline V gene lookup returns CDR1 MNHEY and CDR2 SVGAGI. Trimming removed 3 bases at V and 7 bases at J, with 18 bases between. The CDR3, as DNA: TGTGCCAGCAGTTATCAGGACCCGGCCCGGGGTGAAAAACTGTTTTTT. Amino acids: CASSYQDPARGEKLFF.

The chain has TRBV28 and TRBJ1-2, with TRBD1 matching over 9 bases. Germline trimming cut 5 bases from V and 6 bases from J; bases unmatched to any gene: 13. CDR1 MDHEN and CDR2 SYDVKM come from the germline V gene. The CDR3 sequence is 16 residues long. The CDR3 region is CASSPYSSRQGDGYTF. CDR3 bases: TGTGCCAGCAGTCCCTATTCATCTCGACAGGGGGATGGCTACACCTTC.

The chain couples TRBV7-9 to TRBJ2-5; tentatively, D is TRBD2 (8 bases). Trimming pared 5 bases from V and 4 bases from J, leaving 14 bases between. The germline V gene encodes CDR1 SEHNR and CDR2 FQNEAQ (reference sequence). The CDR3 has 14 amino acids. As DNA, the CDR3 is TGTGCCAGCAGCACAGGGGCGGGGGGAGAGACCCAGTACTTC. Protein sequence: CASSTGAGGETQYF. Full variable domain (outside the CDR3, taken from reference TRBV7-9 and TRBJ2-5): DTGVSQNPRHKITKRGQNVTFRCDPISEHNRLYWYRQTLGQGPEFLTYFQNEAQLEKSRLLSDRFSAERPKGSFSTLEIQRTEQGDSAMYLCASSTGAGGETQYFGPGTRLLVL.

This clone showed up just once. The V call is TRBV7-8, the J call TRBJ1-6; D call uncertain. The CDR3 spans 14 residues. Germline assignment: CDR1 SGHVS and CDR2 FQNEAQ. Between the trimmed V and J ends, which lost 3 bases and 9 bases, there was a span of 12 bases. In DNA, the CDR3 is TGTGCCAGCAGCTTGGCAGGCTCGAGTTCACCCCTCCACTTT. Its protein product is CASSLAGSSSPLHF. Filled out from reference TRBV7-8 and TRBJ1-6, the complete variable domain reads GAGVSQSPRYKVAKRGQDVALRCDPISGHVSLFWYQQALGQGPEFLTYFQNEAQLDKSGLPSDRFFAERPEGSVSTLKIQRTQQEDSAVYLCASSLAGSSSPLHFGNGTRLTVT.

The chain couples TRBV5-1 to TRBJ2-1, with D possibly TRBD2 on 5 matching bases. V lost 4 bases and J 5 bases, leaving 16 bases between the germline ends. Germline V gives CDR1 SGHRS, CDR2 YFSETQ. This CDR3 has 15 residues. CDR3 in DNA: TGCGCCAGCAGCAGCACTAGTGTGGGAGACAATGAGCAGTTCTTC. This sequence encodes CASSSTSVGDNEQFF.

The V call is TRBV14, the J call TRBJ1-6; D not resolved. This CDR3 region has 19 residues. Between the trimmed V and J ends, which lost 1 base and 0 bases, there was a span of 16 bases. Per germline, CDR1 SGHDN and CDR2 FVKESK. This CDR3 reads CASSQGSGRRSSYNSPLHF. Written as DNA, the CDR3 is TGTGCCAGCAGCCAAGGAAGTGGTCGGAGGAGCTCCTATAATTCACCCCTCCACTTT. Based on the CDR3 plus reference TRBV14 and TRBJ1-6, the full variable domain is EAGVTQFPSHSVIEKGQTVTLRCDPISGHDNLYWYRRVMGKEIKFLLHFVKESKQDESGMPNNRFLAERTGGTYSTLKVQPAELEDSGVYFCASSQGSGRRSSYNSPLHFGNGTRLTVT.

The chain recombines TRBV2 with TRBJ1-1; 8 positions match TRBD1. CDR3 size: 13 residues. Unmatched junction bases numbered 4, after V lost 5 bases and J lost 5 bases. CDR1 is SNHLY and CDR2 is FYNNEI in the germline V gene. CDR3 nucleotide sequence: TGTGCCAGCAGTTCGGACAGGGAGACTGAAGCTTTCTTT. Its protein product is CASSSDRETEAFF.